These 20 T cell receptor beta chains were sequenced from one sample in a study of identical twins. Each CDR3 protein is one row after TCRdb ran MiXCR on the 5' RACE reads. Among over 500,000 distinct CDR3 sequences listed, roughly 21% were seen once. These data were also reused for a study on T cells expressing NK-cell markers.

What was sequenced was CD4+ T cells sorted from blood. The origin of the receptors is a woman in her late teens or twenties in good health.

This rearrangement joins TRBV12-3 or TRBV12-4 to TRBJ2-1; TRBD2 matches 12 bases. The ends lost 5 bases at V and 8 bases at J; junction bases unmatched: 7. CDR3 length: 15 residues. The CDR3 reads CASSGLAGGPHEQFF. The CDR3 DNA follows: TGTGCCAGCAGTGGGCTAGCGGGGGGGCCCCATGAGCAGTTCTTC.

The chain carries TRBV6-5 and TRBJ2-3; D tentatively reads TRBD1 or TRBD2 (5 bases each). V was shortened by 2 bases and J by 4 bases, with 10 bases between the two germline ends. This CDR3 comprises 14 residues. Germline CDR1 is MNHEY and CDR2 is SVGAGI. Here the CDR3 reads CASSYGGWADTQYF. The DNA of the CDR3 is TGTGCCAGCAGTTACGGGGGATGGGCAGATACGCAGTATTTT.

This chain uses TRBV11-2 with TRBJ2-1, with D perhaps matching TRBD2 (6 bases). The CDR3 is made up of 14 amino acids. The germline V and J ends were trimmed by 1 base and 6 bases, with 10 bases remaining between them. The germline CDR1 and CDR2 sequences are SGHAT and FQNNGV. The CDR3 loop is CASSLGGVSNEQFF. Here the CDR3 DNA reads TGTGCCAGCAGCTTAGGGGGGGTCTCCAATGAGCAGTTCTTC.

This clonotype was found many times. The CDR3 DNA reads as TGCAGTGCTTCAGGACTAGCGGGGGGGCCTCCTCATGAGCAGTTCTTC. Encoded protein: CSASGLAGGPPHEQFF. The chain joins TRBV20-1 to TRBJ2-1, with TRBD2 identical over 15 bases. V dropped 5 bases and J dropped 8; count of bases not matched to a gene: 10. The CDR3 is 16 residues long. Looked up from germline, CDR1 is DFQATT and CDR2 is SNEGSKA (reference sequence).

This clonotype was counted a few times. The chain employs TRBV10-1 and TRBJ2-1; D is unclear. CDR1 is WNHNN, CDR2 SYGVQD, per germline (reference sequence). The CDR3 is 13 residues long. The V gene lost 4 bases and the J gene lost 3 bases, with 7 bases spanning the gap. The CDR3 nucleotides read TGCGCCAGCAGTGGGGATCTCTACAATGAGCAGTTCTTC. This translates into CASSGDLYNEQFF.

This clonotype was picked up a small number of times. This chain joins TRBV7-9 and TRBJ2-7; no firm D call. This CDR3 has 14 amino acids. V gave up 3 bases and J gave up 3 bases, with 12 bases separating them. Germline V CDR1 and CDR2: SEHNR, FQNEAQ (reference sequence). Here the CDR3 DNA reads TGTGCCAGCAGCTTTCCAGGTGGTAACTACGAGCAGTACTTC. This sequence encodes CASSFPGGNYEQYF.

The V gene is TRBV12-3 or TRBV12-4, the J gene TRBJ2-5; 7 bases match TRBD2. J was trimmed by 0 bases and V by 4 bases; bases with no gene match: 11. The CDR3 runs to 17 residues. The CDR3 DNA sequence: TGTGCCAGCAGTTCTACAGCTAGCGGCTCGTACCAAGAGACCCAGTACTTC. It specifies CASSSTASGSYQETQYF.

This chain links TRBV20-1 with TRBJ1-5; D might be TRBD1 (6 bases). CDR3 size: 15 residues. Germline CDR1 and CDR2: DFQATT and SNEGSKA (reference sequence). Trimming removed 6 bases at V and 2 bases at J, with 17 bases between. The CDR3 nucleotides are TGCAGTGCCGGATCCGGGGGGCCAGGCAATCAGCCCCAGCATTTT. Its protein is CSAGSGGPGNQPQHF.

In this sample, this clonotype turned up many times. The chain has TRBV7-9 and TRBJ2-1; D call uncertain. The V and J ends lost 6 bases and 9 bases respectively, with 18 bases between them. Germline V CDR1 and CDR2: SEHNR, FQNEAQ (reference sequence). CDR3 length equals 14 residues. The CDR3 DNA follows: TGTGCCAGCAGTCCCTCCCGTGCGGCTGTTGAGCAGTTCTTC. Protein product: CASSPSRAAVEQFF.

J is TRBJ2-1 and V is TRBV29-1; D gene uncertain. The germline gives CDR1 SQVTM, CDR2 ANQGSEA. CDR3 length equals 12 residues. V lost 2 bases and J lost 8, with 10 bases in between. As DNA, the CDR3 is TGCAGCGTTGAAAATGACGGCTATGAGCAGTTCTTC. Amino acids: CSVENDGYEQFF.

V and J are TRBV20-1 and TRBJ2-1; 8 positions agree with TRBD1. V dropped 4 bases and J dropped 2; count of bases not matched to a gene: 1. The CDR3 is made up of 13 amino acids. CDR1 is DFQATT and CDR2 is SNEGSKA in the germline V gene (reference sequence). The CDR3 coding sequence is TGCAGTGCTAAGACAGGGGCCTACAATGAGCAGTTCTTC. The encoded protein is CSAKTGAYNEQFF.

V is TRBV6-5 and J is TRBJ1-1, with TRBD1 as a possible D gene (6 bases). Germline loops: CDR1 MNHEY, CDR2 SVGAGI. Between the trimmed V and J ends, which lost 0 bases and 3 bases, there was a span of 11 bases. The CDR3 contains 15 residues. The CDR3 region is CASSYSGGADTEAFF. The CDR3 DNA is TGTGCCAGCAGTTACTCCGGGGGGGCAGACACTGAAGCTTTCTTT.

Only one count was recorded for this clonotype. In nucleotides, the CDR3 is TGTGCCAGCAAGCTCGGACAGGCTGAAACCCACGAGCAGTACTTC. The encoded protein is CASKLGQAETHEQYF. The genes are TRBV6-1 and TRBJ2-7; 7 bases map to TRBD1. The CDR3 is made up of 15 amino acids. The ends lost 7 bases at V and 5 bases at J; junction bases unmatched: 14. Germline CDR1 is MNHNS and CDR2 is SASEGT.

This clonotype showed up just once. The chain employs TRBV20-1 and TRBJ2-7; TRBD2 is a possible D gene (6 bases). Trimming left V 5 bases short and J 2 bases short, with 19 bases between. The CDR3 consists of 15 residues. Germline-derived CDR1 and CDR2 are DFQATT and SNEGSKA (reference sequence). DNA for the CDR3: TGCAGTGCTGGGGGAGGACGCGACAATCCCTACGAGCAGTACTTC. Amino acid sequence: CSAGGGRDNPYEQYF.

This clonotype was seen a handful of times. V and J are TRBV10-1 and TRBJ2-1; no reliable D call. V was shortened by 0 bases and J by 9 bases, with 12 bases between the two germline ends. The germline V gene encodes CDR1 WNHNN and CDR2 SYGVQD (reference sequence). The length of the CDR3 is 14 residues. CDR3 loop: CASSESGDFREQFF. In DNA form, the CDR3 reads TGCGCCAGCAGTGAGTCCGGCGATTTCCGTGAGCAGTTCTTC.

This clonotype was seen repeatedly, ten times or more. V and J are TRBV5-1 and TRBJ2-5; D call uncertain. Germline assignment: CDR1 SGHRS and CDR2 YFSETQ. Deletions cut 5 bases from V and 2 bases from J, with 7 bases between. This CDR3 region has 12 residues. The CDR3 loop reads CASRLPQETQYF. The CDR3 nucleotides are TGCGCCAGCAGACTGCCGCAAGAGACCCAGTACTTC.

This clonotype turned up a few times. The chain employs TRBV4-3 and TRBJ1-5; D might be TRBD1 (6 bases). The CDR3 consists of 16 residues. Germline-derived CDR1 and CDR2 are LGHNA and YSLEER. Trimming left V 3 bases short and J 3 bases short, with 15 bases between. The CDR3 here is CASSQIAGALNQPQHF. CDR3 in DNA: TGCGCCAGCAGCCAGATCGCAGGGGCCCTCAATCAGCCCCAGCATTTT.

This clonotype was seen ten or more times. The rearrangement joins TRBV10-3 to TRBJ2-3; possible D gene TRBD2, 6 bases. CDR3 length: 15 residues. The V gene lost 2 bases and the J gene lost 1 base, with 10 bases spanning the gap. Per the germline V gene, CDR1 is ENHRY and CDR2 is SYGVKD. CDR3 protein: CAISERGGGTDTQYF. CDR3 in DNA: TGTGCCATCAGTGAGCGGGGCGGGGGCACAGATACGCAGTATTTT.

The CDR3 nucleotides are TGCGCCAGCAGCTTGCGCGGGACTAGTAACGAGCAGTACTTC. Its protein is CASSLRGTSNEQYF. This chain uses TRBV5-1 with TRBJ2-7, with 8 nucleotides matching TRBD2. Per the germline V gene, CDR1 is SGHRS and CDR2 is YFSETQ. This CDR3 is built from 14 residues. V shed 1 base, J shed 5 bases, and the junction held 5 bases outside the gene matches.

This clonotype was recorded a few times. V usage is TRBV10-3 and J usage is TRBJ1-1; D gene ambiguous. V was cut by 2 bases and J by 1 base, with 2 bases left in between. This CDR3 contains 12 residues. Germline CDR1 and CDR2: ENHRY and SYGVKD. CDR3 nucleotide sequence: TGTGCCATCAGTGAGACGAACACTGAAGCTTTCTTT. Residues: CAISETNTEAFF.